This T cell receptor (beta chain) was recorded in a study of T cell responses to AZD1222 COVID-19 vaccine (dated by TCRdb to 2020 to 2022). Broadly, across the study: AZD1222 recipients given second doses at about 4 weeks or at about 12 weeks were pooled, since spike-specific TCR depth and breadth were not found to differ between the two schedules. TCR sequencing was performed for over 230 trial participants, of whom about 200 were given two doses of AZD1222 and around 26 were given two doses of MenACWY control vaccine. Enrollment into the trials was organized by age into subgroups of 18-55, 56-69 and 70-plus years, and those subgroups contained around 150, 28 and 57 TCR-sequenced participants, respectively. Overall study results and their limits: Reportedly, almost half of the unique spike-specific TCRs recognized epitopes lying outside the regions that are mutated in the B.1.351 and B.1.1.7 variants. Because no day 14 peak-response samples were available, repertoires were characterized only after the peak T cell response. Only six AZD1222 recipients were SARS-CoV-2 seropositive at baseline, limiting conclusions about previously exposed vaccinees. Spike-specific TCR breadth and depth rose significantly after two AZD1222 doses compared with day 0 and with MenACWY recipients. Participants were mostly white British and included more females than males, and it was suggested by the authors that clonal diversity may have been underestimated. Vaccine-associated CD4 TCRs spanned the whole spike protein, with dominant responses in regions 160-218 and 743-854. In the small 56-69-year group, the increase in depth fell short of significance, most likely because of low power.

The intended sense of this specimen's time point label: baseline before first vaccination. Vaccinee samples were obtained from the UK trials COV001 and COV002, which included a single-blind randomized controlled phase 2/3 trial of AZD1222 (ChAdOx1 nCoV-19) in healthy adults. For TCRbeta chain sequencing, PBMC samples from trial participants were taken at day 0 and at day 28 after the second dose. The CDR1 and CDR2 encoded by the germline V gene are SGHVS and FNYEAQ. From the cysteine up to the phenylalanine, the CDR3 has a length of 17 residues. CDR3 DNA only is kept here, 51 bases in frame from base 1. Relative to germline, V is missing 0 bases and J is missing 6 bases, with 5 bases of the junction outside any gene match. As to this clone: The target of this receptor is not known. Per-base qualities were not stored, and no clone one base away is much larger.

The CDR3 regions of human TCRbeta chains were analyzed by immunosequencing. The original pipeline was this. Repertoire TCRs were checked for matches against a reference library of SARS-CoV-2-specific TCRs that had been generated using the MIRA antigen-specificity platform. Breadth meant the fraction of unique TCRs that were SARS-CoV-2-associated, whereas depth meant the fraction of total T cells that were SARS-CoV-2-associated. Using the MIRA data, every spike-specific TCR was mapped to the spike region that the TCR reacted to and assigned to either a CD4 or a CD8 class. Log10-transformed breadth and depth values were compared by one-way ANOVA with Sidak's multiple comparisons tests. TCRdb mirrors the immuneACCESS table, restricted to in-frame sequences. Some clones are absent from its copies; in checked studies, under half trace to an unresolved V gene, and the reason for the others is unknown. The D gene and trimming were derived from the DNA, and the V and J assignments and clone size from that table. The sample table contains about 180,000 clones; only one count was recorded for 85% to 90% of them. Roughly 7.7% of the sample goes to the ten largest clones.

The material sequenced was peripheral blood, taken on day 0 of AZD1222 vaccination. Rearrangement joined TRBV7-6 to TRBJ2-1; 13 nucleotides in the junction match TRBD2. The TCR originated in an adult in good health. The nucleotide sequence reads TGTGCCAGCAGCTTAGCCCCTACTAGCGGGGGGGCCAATGAGCAGTTCTTC. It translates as CASSLAPTSGGANEQFF.